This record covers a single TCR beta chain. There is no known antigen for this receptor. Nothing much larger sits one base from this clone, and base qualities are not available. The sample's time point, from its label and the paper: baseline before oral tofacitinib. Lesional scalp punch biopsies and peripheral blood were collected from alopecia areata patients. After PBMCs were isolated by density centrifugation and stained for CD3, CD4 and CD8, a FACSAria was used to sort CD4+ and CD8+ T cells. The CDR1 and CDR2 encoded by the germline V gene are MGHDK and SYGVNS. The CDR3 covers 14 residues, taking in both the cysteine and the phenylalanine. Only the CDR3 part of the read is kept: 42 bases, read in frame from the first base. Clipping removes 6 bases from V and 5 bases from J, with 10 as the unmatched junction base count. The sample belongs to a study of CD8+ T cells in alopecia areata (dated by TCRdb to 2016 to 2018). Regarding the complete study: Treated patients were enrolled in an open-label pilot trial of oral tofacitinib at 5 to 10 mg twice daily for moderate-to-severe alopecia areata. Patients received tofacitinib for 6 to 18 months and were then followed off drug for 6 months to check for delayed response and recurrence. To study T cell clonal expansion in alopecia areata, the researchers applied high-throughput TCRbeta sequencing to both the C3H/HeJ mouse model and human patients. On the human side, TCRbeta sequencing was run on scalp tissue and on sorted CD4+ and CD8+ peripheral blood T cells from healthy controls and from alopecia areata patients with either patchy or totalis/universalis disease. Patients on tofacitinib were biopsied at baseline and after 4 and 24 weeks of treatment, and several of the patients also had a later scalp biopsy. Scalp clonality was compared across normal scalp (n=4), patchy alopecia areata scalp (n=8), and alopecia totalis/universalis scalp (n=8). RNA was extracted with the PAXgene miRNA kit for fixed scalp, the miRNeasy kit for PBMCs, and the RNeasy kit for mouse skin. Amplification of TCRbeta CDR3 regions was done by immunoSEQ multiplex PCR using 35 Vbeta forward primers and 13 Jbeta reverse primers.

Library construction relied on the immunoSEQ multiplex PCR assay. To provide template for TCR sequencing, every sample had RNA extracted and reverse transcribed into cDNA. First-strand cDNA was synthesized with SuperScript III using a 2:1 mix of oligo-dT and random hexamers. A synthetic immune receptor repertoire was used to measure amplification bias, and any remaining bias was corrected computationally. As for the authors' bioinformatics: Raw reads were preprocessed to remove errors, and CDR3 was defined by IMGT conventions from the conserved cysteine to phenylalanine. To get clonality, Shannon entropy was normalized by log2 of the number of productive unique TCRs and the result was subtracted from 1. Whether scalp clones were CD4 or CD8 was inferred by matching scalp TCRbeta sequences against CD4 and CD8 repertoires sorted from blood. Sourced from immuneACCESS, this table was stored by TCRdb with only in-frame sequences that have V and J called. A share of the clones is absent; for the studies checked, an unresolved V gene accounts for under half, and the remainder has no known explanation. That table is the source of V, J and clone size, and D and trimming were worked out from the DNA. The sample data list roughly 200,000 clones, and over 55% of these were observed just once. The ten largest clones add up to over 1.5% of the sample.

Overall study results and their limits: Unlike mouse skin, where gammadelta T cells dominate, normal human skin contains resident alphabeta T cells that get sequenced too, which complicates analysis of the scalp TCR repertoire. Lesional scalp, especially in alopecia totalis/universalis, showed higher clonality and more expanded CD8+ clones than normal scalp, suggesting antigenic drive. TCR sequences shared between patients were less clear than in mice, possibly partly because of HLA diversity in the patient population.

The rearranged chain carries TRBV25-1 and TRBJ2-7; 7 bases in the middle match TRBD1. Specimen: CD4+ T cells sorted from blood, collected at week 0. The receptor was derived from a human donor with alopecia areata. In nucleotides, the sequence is TGTGCCAGCAGGAGACCGGGACAGAGTGACGAGCAGTACTTC. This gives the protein CASRRPGQSDEQYF.